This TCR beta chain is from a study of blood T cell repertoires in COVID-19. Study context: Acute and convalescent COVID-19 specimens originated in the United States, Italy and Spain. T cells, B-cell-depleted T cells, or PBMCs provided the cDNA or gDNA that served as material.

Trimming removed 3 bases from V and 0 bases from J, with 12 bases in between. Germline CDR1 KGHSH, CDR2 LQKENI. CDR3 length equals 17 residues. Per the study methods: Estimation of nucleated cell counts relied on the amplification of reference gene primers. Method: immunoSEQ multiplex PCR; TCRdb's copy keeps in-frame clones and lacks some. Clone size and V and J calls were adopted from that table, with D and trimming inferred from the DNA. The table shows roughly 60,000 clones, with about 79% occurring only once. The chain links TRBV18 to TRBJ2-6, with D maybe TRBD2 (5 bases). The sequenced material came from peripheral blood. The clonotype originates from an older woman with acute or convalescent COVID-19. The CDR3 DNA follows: TGTGCCAGCTCACCCCTAGCAGTCAGCTCTGGGGCCAACGTCCTGACTTTC. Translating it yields CASSPLAVSSGANVLTF.